The rows below give T cell receptor beta chains drawn from one sample of a study of T-cell reconstitution after alpha-beta-depleted transplantation in children. TCRdb called the PCR reads again in MiXCR, with one record for every CDR3 protein. The sample includes about 420,000 distinct CDR3 sequences, around 16% of them seen just once. The starting material was PBMCs, mostly from graft donor cells, obtained 360 days after TCRalphabeta/CD19-depleted stem cell transplant. The receptor set was obtained from a boy younger than two who had a stem cell transplant for Wiskott-Aldrich syndrome, so the T cells may come from the graft donor. Each CDR3 is given with its conserved first and last residue. The D gene is left open where the match is weak. Rows give clone size only sometimes, using once, few, many, or a class for an expanded clone.

CDR3aa: CASSKLVRGETQYF; CDR3nt: TGTGCCAGCAGCAAACTCGTCAGGGGAGAGACCCAGTACTTC; abundance: -; v_gene: TRBV21-1; j_gene: TRBJ2-5; d_gene: -
CDR3aa: CASSVGQTGELFF; CDR3nt: TGTGCCAGCAGTGTCGGACAGACCGGGGAGCTGTTTTTT; abundance: -; v_gene: TRBV6-1; j_gene: TRBJ2-2; d_gene: -
CDR3aa: CASIGLAGSANTGELFF; CDR3nt: TGCGCCAGCATCGGACTAGCGGGTTCCGCGAACACCGGGGAGCTGTTTTTT; abundance: few; v_gene: TRBV10-2; j_gene: TRBJ2-2; d_gene: TRBD2
CDR3aa: CASSSTGWAGANVLTF; CDR3nt: TGTGCCAGCAGTTCAACAGGCTGGGCTGGGGCCAACGTCCTGACTTTC; abundance: few; v_gene: TRBV7-9; j_gene: TRBJ2-6; d_gene: -
CDR3aa: CASSQEGGSADTQYF; CDR3nt: TGTGCCAGCAGCCAAGAGGGGGGCAGTGCAGATACGCAGTATTTT; abundance: few; v_gene: TRBV4-2; j_gene: TRBJ2-3; d_gene: -
CDR3aa: CASSGAQGFYSPFYEQYF; CDR3nt: TGTGCCAGCAGCGGGGCTCAGGGTTTCTACTCTCCTTTCTACGAGCAGTACTTC; abundance: -; v_gene: TRBV28; j_gene: TRBJ2-7; d_gene: -
CDR3aa: CASSQGVQRGSYEQYF; CDR3nt: TGCGCCAGCAGCCAAGGTGTCCAGCGGGGCTCCTACGAGCAGTACTTC; abundance: few; v_gene: TRBV4-1; j_gene: TRBJ2-7; d_gene: TRBD2
CDR3aa: CASSVRTQDTQYF; CDR3nt: TGTGCCAGCAGCGTAAGGACACAAGATACGCAGTATTTT; abundance: -; v_gene: TRBV9; j_gene: TRBJ2-3; d_gene: -
CDR3aa: CASSLLGPLTYNEQFF; CDR3nt: TGCGCCAGCAGCTTGTTGGGCCCACTTACTTACAATGAGCAGTTCTTC; abundance: -; v_gene: TRBV5-1; j_gene: TRBJ2-1; d_gene: -
CDR3aa: CASLGTSYNEQFF; CDR3nt: TGTGCCAGCCTAGGCACCTCCTACAATGAGCAGTTCTTC; abundance: -; v_gene: TRBV2; j_gene: TRBJ2-1; d_gene: -
CDR3aa: CASSLLGALNEQFF; CDR3nt: TGTGCCAGCAGCTTGTTGGGGGCTTTGAATGAGCAGTTCTTC; abundance: many; v_gene: TRBV7-9; j_gene: TRBJ2-1; d_gene: -
CDR3aa: CASSYTRNSLYNEQFF; CDR3nt: TGTGCCAGCAGTTACACTAGAAACAGCCTCTACAATGAGCAGTTCTTC; abundance: -; v_gene: TRBV6-2/TRBV6-3; j_gene: TRBJ2-1; d_gene: -
CDR3aa: CASSSTHTGELFF; CDR3nt: TGTGCCAGCAGCTCGACTCACACCGGGGAGCTGTTTTTT; abundance: -; v_gene: TRBV7-7; j_gene: TRBJ2-2; d_gene: -
CDR3aa: CASSVGRGNVGQETQYF; CDR3nt: TGTGCCAGCAGCGTTGGGAGGGGAAATGTGGGACAAGAGACCCAGTACTTC; abundance: -; v_gene: TRBV9; j_gene: TRBJ2-5; d_gene: TRBD2
CDR3aa: CSVVASFTAYNEQFF; CDR3nt: TGCAGCGTTGTGGCCTCGTTCACTGCCTACAATGAGCAGTTCTTC; abundance: -; v_gene: TRBV29-1; j_gene: TRBJ2-1; d_gene: -